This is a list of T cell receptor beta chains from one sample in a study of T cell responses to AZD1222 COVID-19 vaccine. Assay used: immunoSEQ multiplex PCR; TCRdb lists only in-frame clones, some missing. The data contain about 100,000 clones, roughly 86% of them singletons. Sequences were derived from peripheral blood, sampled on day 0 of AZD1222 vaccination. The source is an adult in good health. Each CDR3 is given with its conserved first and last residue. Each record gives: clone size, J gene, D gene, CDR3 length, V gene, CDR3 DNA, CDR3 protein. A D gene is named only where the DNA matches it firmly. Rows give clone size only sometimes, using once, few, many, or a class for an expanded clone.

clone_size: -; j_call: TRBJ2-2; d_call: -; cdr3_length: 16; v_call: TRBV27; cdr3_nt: TGTGCCAGCAGAGCCATGCTTGGGGGGCTGACCGGGGAGCTGTTTTTT; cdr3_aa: CASRAMLGGLTGELFF
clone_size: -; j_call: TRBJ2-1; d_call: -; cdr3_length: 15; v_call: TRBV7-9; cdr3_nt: TGTGCCAGCAGCCCTGGGTGGGCGCGGCCGGGTGAGCAGTTCTTC; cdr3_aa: CASSPGWARPGEQFF
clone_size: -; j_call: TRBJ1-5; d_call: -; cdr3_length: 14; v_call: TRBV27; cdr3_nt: TGTGCCAGCGGCCGGGTCGGGGCTAATCAGCCCCAGCATTTT; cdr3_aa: CASGRVGANQPQHF
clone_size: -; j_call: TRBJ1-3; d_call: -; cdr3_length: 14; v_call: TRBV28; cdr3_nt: TGTGTCAGCAGTTTCGGGACCTCTGGAAACACCATATATTTT; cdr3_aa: CVSSFGTSGNTIYF
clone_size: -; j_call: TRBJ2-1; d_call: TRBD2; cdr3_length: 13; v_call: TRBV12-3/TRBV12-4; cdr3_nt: TGTGCCAGCAGCTACCCCGGGACTAGCGTTCAGTTCTTC; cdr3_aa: CASSYPGTSVQFF
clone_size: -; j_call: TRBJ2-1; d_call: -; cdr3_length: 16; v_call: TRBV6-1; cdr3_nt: TGTGCCAGCAGTGAACTGGGGGGGGCACGTTCGAATGAGCAGTTCTTC; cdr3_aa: CASSELGGARSNEQFF
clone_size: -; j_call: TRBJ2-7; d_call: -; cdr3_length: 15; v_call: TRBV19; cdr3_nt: TGTGCCAGTAGTATAGTGGCCGGGATCAAGAACGAGCAGTACTTC; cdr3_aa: CASSIVAGIKNEQYF
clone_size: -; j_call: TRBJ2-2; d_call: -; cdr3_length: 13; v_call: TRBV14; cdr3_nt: TGTGCCAGCAGCCAAGAAGGGCGCGGGGAGCTGTTTTTT; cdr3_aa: CASSQEGRGELFF
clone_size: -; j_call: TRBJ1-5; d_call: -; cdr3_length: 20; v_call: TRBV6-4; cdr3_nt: TGTGCCAGCAGCGGCACCAGGAGGACCCGGACGGACTTTAGCAATCAGCCCCAGCATTTT; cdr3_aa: CASSGTRRTRTDFSNQPQHF
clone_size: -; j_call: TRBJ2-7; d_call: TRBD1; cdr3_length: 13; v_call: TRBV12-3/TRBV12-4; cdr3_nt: TGTGCCAGCAGGACAGGGGGCTCCTACGAGCAGTACTTC; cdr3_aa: CASRTGGSYEQYF
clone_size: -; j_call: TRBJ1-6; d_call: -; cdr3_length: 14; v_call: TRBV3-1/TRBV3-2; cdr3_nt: TGTGCCAGCAGCCAAGTGATTGCAAATTCACCCCTCCACTTT; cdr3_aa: CASSQVIANSPLHF
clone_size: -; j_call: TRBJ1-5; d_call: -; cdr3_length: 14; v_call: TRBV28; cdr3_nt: TGTGCCAGCACCTGGGGGGGGTACAATCAGCCCCAGCATTTT; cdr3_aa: CASTWGGYNQPQHF
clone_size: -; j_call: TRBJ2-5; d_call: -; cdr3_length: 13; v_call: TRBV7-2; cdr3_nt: TGTGCCAGCAACCCTACCGGGGCTGAGACCCAGTACTTC; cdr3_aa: CASNPTGAETQYF
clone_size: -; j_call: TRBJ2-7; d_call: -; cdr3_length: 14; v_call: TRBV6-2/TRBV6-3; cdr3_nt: TGTGCCAGCAGTTGGACAGTTCCAATCTACGAGCAGTACTTC; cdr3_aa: CASSWTVPIYEQYF
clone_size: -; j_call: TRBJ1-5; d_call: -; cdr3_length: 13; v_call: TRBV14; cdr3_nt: TGTGCCAGCAGCCAAGGGGGGGATCAGCCCCAGCATTTT; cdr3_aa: CASSQGGDQPQHF
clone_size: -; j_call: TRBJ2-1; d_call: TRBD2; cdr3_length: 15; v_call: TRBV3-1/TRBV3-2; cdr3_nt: TGTGCCAGCAGCCAGACTAGCGGGGGGTACAATGAGCAGTTCTTC; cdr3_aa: CASSQTSGGYNEQFF
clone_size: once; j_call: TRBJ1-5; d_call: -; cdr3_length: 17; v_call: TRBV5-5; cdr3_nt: TGTGCCAGCAGCTTAACCCCCGGGCGGTATAGCAATCAGCCCCAGCATTTT; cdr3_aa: CASSLTPGRYSNQPQHF
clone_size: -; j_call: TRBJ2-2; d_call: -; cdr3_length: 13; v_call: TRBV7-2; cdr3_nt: TGTGCCAGCAGCTTACAAGGGGTCGGGGAGCTGTTTTTT; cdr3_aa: CASSLQGVGELFF
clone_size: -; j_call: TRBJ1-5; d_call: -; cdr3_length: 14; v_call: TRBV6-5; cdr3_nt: TGTGCCAGCAGCCCAACCGATAGCAATCAGCCCCAGCATTTT; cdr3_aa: CASSPTDSNQPQHF
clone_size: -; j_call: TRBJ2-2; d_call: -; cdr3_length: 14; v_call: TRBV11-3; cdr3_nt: TGTGCCAGCAGCTCTTGGGACAACACCGGGGAGCTGTTTTTT; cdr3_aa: CASSSWDNTGELFF
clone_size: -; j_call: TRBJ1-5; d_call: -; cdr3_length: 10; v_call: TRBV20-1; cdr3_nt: TGCAGTGCCGAAAATCAGCCCCAGCATTTT; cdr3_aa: CSAENQPQHF
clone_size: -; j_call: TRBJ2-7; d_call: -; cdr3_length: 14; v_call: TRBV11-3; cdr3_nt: TGTGCCAGCAGCTTCGCCGGGGCAGGGGACGAGCAGTACTTC; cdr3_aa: CASSFAGAGDEQYF
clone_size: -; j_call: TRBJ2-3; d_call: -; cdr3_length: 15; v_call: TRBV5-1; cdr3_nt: TGCGCCAGCAGCTTGGGGGAGCGGGGCACAGATACGCAGTATTTT; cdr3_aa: CASSLGERGTDTQYF
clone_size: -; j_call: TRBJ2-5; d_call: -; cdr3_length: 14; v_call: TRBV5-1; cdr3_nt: TGCGCCAGCAGCGACGGGACACCCCAAGAGACCCAGTACTTC; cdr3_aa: CASSDGTPQETQYF
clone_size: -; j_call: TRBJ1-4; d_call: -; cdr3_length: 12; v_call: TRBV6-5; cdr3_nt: TGTGCCAGCTTCGGGGGGAATGAAAAACTGTTTTTT; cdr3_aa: CASFGGNEKLFF
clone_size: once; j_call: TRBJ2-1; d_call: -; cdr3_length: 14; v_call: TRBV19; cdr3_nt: TGTGCCAGTAGTATACTGAGCTCCTACAATGAGCAGTTCTTC; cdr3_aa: CASSILSSYNEQFF
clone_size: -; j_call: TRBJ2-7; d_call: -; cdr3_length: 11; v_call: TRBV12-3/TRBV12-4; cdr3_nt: TGTGCCAGCACAGGTCGCGGCGAGCAGTACTTC; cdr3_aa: CASTGRGEQYF
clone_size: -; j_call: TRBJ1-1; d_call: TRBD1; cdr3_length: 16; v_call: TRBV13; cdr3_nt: TGTGCCAGCAGCATGACAGGGGGCGCGAGGGACACTGAAGCTTTCTTT; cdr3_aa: CASSMTGGARDTEAFF
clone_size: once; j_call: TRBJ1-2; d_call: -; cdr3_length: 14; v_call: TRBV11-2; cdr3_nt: TGTGCCAGCAGTCGGCCACAAGCTAACTATGGCTACACCTTC; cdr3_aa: CASSRPQANYGYTF
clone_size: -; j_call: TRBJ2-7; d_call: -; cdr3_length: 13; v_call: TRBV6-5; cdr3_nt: TGTGCCAGCAGTTACCGAGACGGCTACGAGCAGTACTTC; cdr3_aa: CASSYRDGYEQYF
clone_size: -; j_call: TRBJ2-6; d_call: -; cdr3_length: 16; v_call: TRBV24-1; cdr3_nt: TGTGCCACCAGTGATTTAGGGTACTCTGGGGCCAACGTCCTGACTTTC; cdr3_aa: CATSDLGYSGANVLTF
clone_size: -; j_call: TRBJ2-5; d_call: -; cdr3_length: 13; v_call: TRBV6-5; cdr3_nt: TGTGCCAGCAGACATGACTATCAAGAGACCCAGTACTTC; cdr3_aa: CASRHDYQETQYF
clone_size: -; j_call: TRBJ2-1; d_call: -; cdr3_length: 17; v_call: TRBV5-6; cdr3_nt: TGTGCCAGCAGCTTGAGTCCAACGGGTCGGAGGTACAATGAGCAGTTCTTC; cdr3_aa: CASSLSPTGRRYNEQFF
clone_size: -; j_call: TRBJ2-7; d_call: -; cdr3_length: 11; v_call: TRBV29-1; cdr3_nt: TGCAGCGTTGGGGGGACCTACGAGCAGTACTTC; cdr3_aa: CSVGGTYEQYF
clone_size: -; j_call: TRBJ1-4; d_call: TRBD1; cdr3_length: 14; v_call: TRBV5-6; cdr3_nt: TGTGCCAGCATCCCTGACAGGGGGGCCGAAAAACTGTTTTTT; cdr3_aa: CASIPDRGAEKLFF
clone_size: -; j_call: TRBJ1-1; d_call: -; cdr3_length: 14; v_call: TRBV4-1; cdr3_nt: TGCGCCAGCAGCCAAGATCTGGCGAGCACTGAAGCTTTCTTT; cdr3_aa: CASSQDLASTEAFF
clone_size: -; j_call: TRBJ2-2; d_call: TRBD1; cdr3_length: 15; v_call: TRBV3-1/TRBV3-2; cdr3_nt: TGTGCCAGCAGCCAAGGGGACAGGGCCACCGGGGAGCTGTTTTTT; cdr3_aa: CASSQGDRATGELFF
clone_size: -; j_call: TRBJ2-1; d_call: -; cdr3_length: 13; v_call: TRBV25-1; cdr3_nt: TGTGCCAGCACCGCAGACAGAACCAATGAGCAGTTCTTC; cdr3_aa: CASTADRTNEQFF
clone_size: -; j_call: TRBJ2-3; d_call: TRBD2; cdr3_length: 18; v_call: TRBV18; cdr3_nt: TGTGCCAGCTCACCTCTTAGCGGGGGATCCCCTAGCACAGATACGCAGTATTTT; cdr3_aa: CASSPLSGGSPSTDTQYF
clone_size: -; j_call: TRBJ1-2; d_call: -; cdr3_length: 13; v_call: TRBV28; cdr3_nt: TGTGCCAGCAGCTATACAGCGAACTATGGCTACACCTTC; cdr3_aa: CASSYTANYGYTF
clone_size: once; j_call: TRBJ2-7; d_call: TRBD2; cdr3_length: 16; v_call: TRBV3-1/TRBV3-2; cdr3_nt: TGTGCCAGCAGCCAAGAGACTAGCGGGGGGGTGGACGAGCAGTACTTC; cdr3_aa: CASSQETSGGVDEQYF
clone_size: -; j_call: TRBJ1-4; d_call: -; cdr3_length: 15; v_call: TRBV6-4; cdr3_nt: TGTGCCAGCAGTGAAGGAACAAGCGCTAATGAAAAACTGTTTTTT; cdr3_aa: CASSEGTSANEKLFF
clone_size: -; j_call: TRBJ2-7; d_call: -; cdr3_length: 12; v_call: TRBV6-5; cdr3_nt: TGCACTGGGAACGGGGCCGTACTAGAGCAGTACTTC; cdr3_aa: CTGNGAVLEQYF
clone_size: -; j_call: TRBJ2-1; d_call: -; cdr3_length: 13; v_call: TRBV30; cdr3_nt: TGTGCCTGGAATGGAGGGGGGGGTAGTGAGCAGTTCTTC; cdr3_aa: CAWNGGGGSEQFF
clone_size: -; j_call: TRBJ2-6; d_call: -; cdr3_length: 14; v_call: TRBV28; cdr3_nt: TGTGCCAGCGTCAACAGAGGTAAGGCCAACGTCCTGACTTTC; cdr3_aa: CASVNRGKANVLTF
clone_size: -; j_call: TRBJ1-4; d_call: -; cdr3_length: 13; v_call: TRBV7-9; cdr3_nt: TGTGCCAGCAGCAGAGGACAGAATGAAAAACTGTTTTTT; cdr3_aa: CASSRGQNEKLFF